This TCR beta chain derives from a study of tumor-infiltrating lymphocytes in localized non-small cell lung cancer (dated by TCRdb to the early 2020s). Concerning the study at large: The cohort covered several histologies, both smokers and never-smokers, and patients whose samples were collected after neoadjuvant chemotherapy. Each patient contributed resected tumor tissue and uninvolved lung tissue from the same patient, described as non-adjacent to the tumor. TCR sequencing was one of several integrated assays, alongside flow cytometry, multiplex immunofluorescence, RNA-seq, exome sequencing and proteomics, applied to the same patients. The overall ICON cohort was composed of roughly 150 surgical patients with localized non-small cell lung cancer whose tumors were resected. A total of 55 or so patients were included in the paired tumor versus uninvolved lung comparison of immunoSEQ T-cell fraction.

The immunoSEQ assay used for TCR sequencing gave the T-cell fraction in both tumor and uninvolved lung tissue. In the authors' own workflow: For survival analysis, patients were split into high (upper tertile) and low (lower two tertiles) T-cell fraction groups and compared by log-rank test. Paired tumor versus uninvolved lung differences in T-cell fraction were tested with a signed-rank test. TCRdb stores this immuneACCESS table with in-frame sequences only. Part of the clones is absent; in the studies checked, under half of the shortfall reflects unresolved V genes, and no reason is known for the rest. V, J and clone size derive from that table, while D and trimming were established from the DNA sequence. Within this sample are some 6,000 clones, with around 85% of them counted one time only. The top ten hold 9.7% of the sample. Patient enrollment in ICON started in the first half of 2016, and the final patient was enrolled in 2018. Fresh tumor and matched uninvolved tissue for in-depth immune analyses, including TCR sequencing, were collected from a subcohort of 76 patients. TCR sequencing was performed on DNA isolated from bulk tissue, without cell sorting.

Overall study results and their limits: Recurrence-free survival showed no association with tumor T-cell fraction from TCR sequencing (p = 0.61). Because different assays used different pieces of the same tissue, intratumor heterogeneity could not be separated from technical variation. Higher T cell infiltration in tumors than in uninvolved lung tissue was supported by TCRbeta sequencing, consistent with immunofluorescence CD3 counts. TCR-derived T-cell fraction did not differ between the flow cytometry-defined immunotypes IM1 (good prognosis) and IM2 (poor prognosis). Assay coverage differed among patients according to how much tissue was available, so only a subset of the cohort had TCR sequencing.

A note on this clone: Its antigen remains unidentified. Base qualities are not at hand, and no much larger clone is one base apart.

The receptor was isolated from a human donor with non-small cell lung cancer. The sample comprised lung tumor tissue.

The nucleotide sequence is TGTGCCCACAACCGGGACAGGGGTGACTATGGCTACACCTTC. Translated, this gives CAHNRDRGDYGYTF. The chain links TRBV6-1 with TRBJ1-2, with 10 junctional bases fitting TRBD1. From the cysteine up to the phenylalanine, the CDR3 has a length of 14 residues. The read is trimmed to its CDR3 DNA, 42 bases read in frame from base 1. Relative to germline, V is missing 11 bases and J is missing 3 bases, with 9 bases of the junction outside any gene match. CDR1 MNHNS and CDR2 SASEGT are derived from the germline V gene.